This T cell receptor (beta chain) appears in the sequencing data of a study of blood T cell repertoires in COVID-19. Study at large: PBMCs, B-cell-depleted T cells, or T cells were the source of the cDNA or gDNA that made up the material.

The ends were cut back, 11 bases at V and 2 bases at J, with 10 bases in the middle. CDR1 and CDR2 (germline): MDHEN, SYDVKM. This CDR3 spans 12 amino acids. The protocol was immunoSEQ multiplex PCR, while the TCRdb copy is restricted to in-frame clones and leaves out a portion. The table shows around 200,000 clones, with about 89% occurring only once. The chain employs TRBV28 and TRBJ1-5, with D possibly being TRBD1 (6 bases). The clonotype originates from a man in his 70s with acute or convalescent COVID-19. Source material: peripheral blood. The CDR3 sequence is CAGSGGNQPQHF. In nucleotides, the CDR3 is TGTGCCGGTTCAGGGGGCAATCAGCCCCAGCATTTT.